The 10 T cell receptor beta chains below all came from one sample that was sequenced in a study of blood T cells in healthy people across ages. The authors ran a second PCR of about 7 to 11 cycles using a sample-barcoded 5' primer and a J-beta primer mix. One entry per CDR3 protein results from TCRdb running MiXCR on the 5' RACE reads. The top ten hold roughly 8.2% of the sample, which has about 1,800,000 distinct CDR3 sequences, 28% seen once. The sample comprised blood. The receptors were gathered from a woman aged 30 to 39 in good health.

This clonotype was counted between two and nine times. The CDR3 DNA reads as TGTGCCACCACCGGAGGGACCCTCACTTATCACACTGAAGCTTTCTTT. Translating it yields CATTGGTLTYHTEAFF. The rearrangement links TRBV19 to TRBJ1-1, with D tentatively TRBD1 (5 bases). This CDR3 region has 16 residues. Deletions cut 10 bases from V and 3 bases from J, with 24 bases between. In germline, CDR1 is LNHDA, CDR2 SQIVND (reference sequence).

The chain couples TRBV7-2 to TRBJ2-2; no definite D call. Looked up from germline, CDR1 is SGHTA and CDR2 is FQGNSA. V lost 2 bases and J 6 bases, leaving 7 bases between the germline ends. The length of the CDR3 is 13 residues. CDR3 nucleotides: TGTGCCAGCAGCTTAATGGAGTCCGGGGAGCTGTTTTTT. It specifies CASSLMESGELFF. Looking up the rest from reference TRBV7-2 and TRBJ2-2 gives the full variable domain: GAGVSQSPSNKVTEKGKDVELRCDPISGHTALYWYRQSLGQGLEFLIYFQGNSAPDKSGLPSDRFSAERTGGSVSTLTIQRTQQEDSAVYLCASSLMESGELFFGEGSRLTVL.

The rearrangement uses TRBV20-1 and TRBJ1-4, with a tentative D call TRBD1 (6 bases). Germline V CDR1 and CDR2: DFQATT, SNEGSKA (reference sequence). The CDR3 is 14 amino acids. The CDR3 sequence: CRAMTTGLAEKLFF. The CDR3 coding sequence is TGCAGAGCCATGACAACAGGGTTGGCTGAAAAACTGTTTTTT.

In its sample, this clonotype was seen a few times. The V and J genes are TRBV7-2 and TRBJ2-1, with D perhaps being TRBD1 or TRBD2 (6 bases each). The CDR3 contains 16 residues. Per the germline V gene, CDR1 is SGHTA and CDR2 is FQGNSA. Trimming took 1 base from V and 7 from J, leaving 17 bases between them. CDR3 in DNA: TGTGCCAGCAGCTTAGGGAGGGGGACGGTGGGGAATGAGCAGTTCTTC. Its translation is CASSLGRGTVGNEQFF.

This clonotype was counted between two and nine times. The rearrangement joins TRBV7-2 to TRBJ1-2, with 8 bases aligning to TRBD1. CDR1 and CDR2 from the germline V gene are SGHTA and FQGNSA. The V and J ends lost 4 bases and 7 bases, in that order; junction bases with no gene match: 5. The CDR3 has 13 residues. The CDR3 spells CASSSRTGSGYTF. The CDR3 DNA sequence: TGTGCCAGCAGCTCCCGGACAGGGAGTGGCTACACCTTC.

This clonotype showed up many times. The rearrangement links TRBV20-1 to TRBJ2-7; TRBD1 aligns across 8 bases. Germline-derived CDR1 and CDR2 are DFQATT and SNEGSKA (reference sequence). CDR3 length equals 13 residues. V lost 5 bases to trimming and J lost 3 bases; unmatched junction nucleotides: 6. CDR3 loop: CSAGRTGNYEQYF. DNA for the CDR3: TGCAGTGCTGGGAGGACAGGGAACTACGAGCAGTACTTC.

This chain uses TRBV7-3 with TRBJ2-7, with a weak D call TRBD1 (5 bases). Germline CDR1 is SGHTA and CDR2 is FQGTGA. Trimming removed 5 bases from V and 5 bases from J, with 16 bases in between. CDR3 length: 14 residues. The CDR3 DNA reads as TGTGCCAGCAGCCCCGGATCAGGGTGTGACGAGCAGTACTTC. Translating it yields CASSPGSGCDEQYF.

V usage is TRBV5-1 and J usage is TRBJ2-2; D is possibly TRBD1 (6 bases). Trimming stripped 3 bases from V and 6 bases from J, with 9 bases between. The CDR3 extends over 13 amino acids. Germline loops: CDR1 SGHRS, CDR2 YFSETQ. In DNA, the CDR3 is TGCGCCAGCAGCTGGAACAGGGCCGGGGAGCTGTTTTTT. Translating gives CASSWNRAGELFF. The entire variable domain, with the rest obtained from reference TRBV5-1 and TRBJ2-2, is as follows: KAGVTQTPRYLIKTRGQQVTLSCSPISGHRSVSWYQQTPGQGLQFLFEYFSETQRNKGNFPGRFSGRQFSNSRSEMNVSTLELGDSALYLCASSWNRAGELFFGEGSRLTVL.

In its sample, this clonotype was seen a few times. This chain links TRBV6-5 with TRBJ2-3, with D perhaps assigned TRBD1 or TRBD2 (5 bases each). The CDR3 has 15 amino acids. Per germline, CDR1 MNHEY and CDR2 SVGAGI. Trimming took 6 bases from V and 3 from J, leaving 16 bases between them. CDR3 coding DNA: TGTGCCAGCAGCAGCTACCCCTGGGGGACAGATACGCAGTATTTT. This encodes CASSSYPWGTDTQYF.

This clonotype was counted at least ten times. This chain joins TRBV5-1 and TRBJ2-7; D is perhaps TRBD2 (6 bases). This CDR3 contains 14 residues. Germline V CDR1 and CDR2: SGHRS, YFSETQ. Trimming removed 3 bases at V and 0 bases at J, with 10 bases between. For the CDR3, the DNA is TGCGCCAGCAGCTCCCTAGCGAACTCCTACGAGCAGTACTTC. Its protein is CASSSLANSYEQYF.